Shown below are 23 T cell receptor beta chains from a single sample sequenced in a study of blood T cells in healthy people across ages. For the second PCR, which ran for roughly 6 to 12 cycles, a sample-barcoded 5' primer and a J-beta primer mix were used. TCRdb ran MiXCR on the 5' RACE reads and lists one entry per CDR3 protein. The table includes about 640,000 distinct CDR3 sequences, under 65% detected once. The sequenced sample was blood. These receptor sequences come from a man in his sixties in good health.

The V call is TRBV10-1, the J call TRBJ2-6; 8 bases align to TRBD1. The germline V gene encodes CDR1 WNHNN and CDR2 SYGVQD (reference sequence). The CDR3 contains 17 residues. V lost 3 bases, J lost 3 bases, and 7 bases stayed unmatched. The CDR3 coding sequence is TGCGCCAGCAGTGATGGACAGGGAGCTTATGGGGCCAACGTCCTGACTTTC. Protein product: CASSDGQGAYGANVLTF.

This chain connects TRBV7-9 to TRBJ2-1; tentatively, D is TRBD2 (5 bases). The V end was cut by 5 bases, the J end by 7 bases, with 9 bases between. The germline V gene encodes CDR1 SEHNR and CDR2 FQNEAQ (reference sequence). The CDR3 length is 12 residues. The CDR3 coding sequence is TGTGCCAGCAGCATCCGGGGTAATGAGCAGTTCTTC. Amino acids: CASSIRGNEQFF.

This chain uses TRBV29-1 with TRBJ2-1, with D possibly matching TRBD2 (5 bases). Trimming cost V 6 bases and J 0 bases, with 15 bases left between them. Germline lookup yields CDR1 SQVTM and CDR2 ANQGSEA. This CDR3 spans 15 amino acids. The CDR3 nucleotides read TGCAGCGTCCCCGGGGTCTACCGCTCCTACAATGAGCAGTTCTTC. Amino acids: CSVPGVYRSYNEQFF.

The chain recombines TRBV5-1 with TRBJ1-1; D is possibly TRBD1 (5 bases). The CDR3 has 11 residues. The germline V gene has CDR1 SGHRS and CDR2 YFSETQ. V was clipped by 6 bases and J by 5 bases, with 8 bases between them. The CDR3: CASNQGTEAFF. The CDR3 nucleotides read TGCGCCAGCAACCAGGGAACTGAAGCTTTCTTT.

The rearrangement uses TRBV6-2 or TRBV6-3 and TRBJ2-1; 13 nucleotides align to TRBD2. V gave up 4 bases and J gave up 9 bases; unmatched junction bases: 6. Germline-derived CDR1 and CDR2 are MNHEY and SVGEGT. CDR3 length equals 15 residues. The CDR3 region is CASSLTSGGHGEQFF. The DNA of the CDR3 is TGTGCCAGCAGTTTGACTAGCGGGGGGCATGGTGAGCAGTTCTTC.

The chain is built from TRBV12-3 or TRBV12-4 and TRBJ2-5, with D possibly being TRBD1 or TRBD2 (5 bases each). Trimming stripped 3 bases from V and 13 bases from J, with 15 bases between. There are 12 residues in the CDR3. The CDR3 reads CASSLGTRPLYF. CDR3 coding DNA: TGTGCCAGCAGTTTGGGGACGCGACCGCTGTACTTC.

This chain joins TRBV27 and TRBJ1-5; D remains ambiguous. Trimming shortened V by 5 bases and J by 9 bases, and 20 bases separated the two germline ends. The CDR3 covers 15 residues. Germline lookup yields CDR1 MNHEY and CDR2 SMNVEV (reference sequence). The CDR3 bases are TGTGCCAGCAGTCTGTATCAAGGAGCGAGACCGCCCCAGCATTTT. This sequence encodes CASSLYQGARPPQHF.

The sample holds a few counts of this clonotype. The chain combines TRBV3-1 with TRBJ1-1; 9 bases are shared with TRBD1. The CDR3 has 13 amino acids. CDR1 and CDR2 from the germline V gene are LGHDT and YNNKEL (reference sequence). V shed 3 bases and J 5 bases; nucleotides not matched to a gene: 1. The CDR3 sequence: CASSHGQGTEAFF. For the CDR3, the DNA is TGTGCCAGCAGCCACGGACAGGGGACTGAAGCTTTCTTT.

This clonotype was recorded a few times. The CDR3 region is CASSLPTGNEQFF. CDR3 nucleotide sequence: TGTGCCAGCAGCTTACCGACTGGCAATGAGCAGTTCTTC. The chain carries TRBV7-2 and TRBJ2-1; no reliable D call. The germline V and J ends were trimmed by 2 bases and 6 bases, with 8 bases remaining between them. The germline V gene has CDR1 SGHTA and CDR2 FQGNSA. The CDR3 loop spans 13 amino acids.

The chain joins TRBV7-2 to TRBJ2-7, with D possibly being TRBD1 (6 bases). Germline CDR1 is SGHTA and CDR2 is FQGNSA. This CDR3 is built from 14 residues. The ends were cut back, 6 bases at V and 1 base at J, with 13 bases in the middle. This CDR3 reads CASSQGQPSYEQYF. The CDR3 coding sequence is TGTGCCAGCAGTCAAGGACAGCCATCCTACGAGCAGTACTTC. The full variable domain, rest sourced from reference TRBV7-2 and TRBJ2-7, is GAGVSQSPSNKVTEKGKDVELRCDPISGHTALYWYRQSLGQGLEFLIYFQGNSAPDKSGLPSDRFSAERTGGSVSTLTIQRTQQEDSAVYLCASSQGQPSYEQYFGPGTRLTVT.

The J gene is TRBJ2-5, the V gene TRBV6-6, with 8 bases aligning to TRBD2. CDR3 size: 16 residues. V shed 2 bases, J shed 1 base, and the junction held 6 bases outside the gene matches. Per germline, CDR1 MNHNY and CDR2 SVGAGI (reference sequence). The CDR3 DNA sequence: TGTGCCAGCAGTTACACGGGGGGGGGCCCCCAAGAGACCCAGTACTTC. Protein sequence: CASSYTGGGPQETQYF.

This clonotype was seen only a few times. The chain joins TRBV29-1 to TRBJ2-1; 9 positions agree with TRBD1. Germline values: CDR1 SQVTM, CDR2 ANQGSEA. Losses at the gene ends were 7 bases for V and 2 bases for J; bases not matched to a gene: 6. This CDR3 has 14 residues. DNA for the CDR3: TGCAGCGCCAAGGGACAGGGAGCCTACAATGAGCAGTTCTTC. It codes for CSAKGQGAYNEQFF.

CDR3 amino acids: CASSWTPGGSNTEAFF. CDR3 DNA: TGCGCCAGCAGCTGGACTCCAGGGGGATCGAACACTGAAGCTTTCTTT. The genes are TRBV5-1 and TRBJ1-1, with 7 bases identical to TRBD1. With 3 bases clipped from V and 1 base from J, the junction kept 9 bases outside the gene matches. In germline, CDR1 is SGHRS, CDR2 YFSETQ. The CDR3 consists of 16 residues.

This clonotype was detected a few times. The V call is TRBV7-2, the J call TRBJ2-3, with a possible D match to TRBD2 (5 bases). Germline CDR1 SGHTA, CDR2 FQGNSA. This CDR3 is 12 amino acids long. The V end was cut by 2 bases, the J end by 7 bases, with 7 bases between. CDR3 DNA: TGTGCCAGCAGCTTAAGCGGTAATACGCAGTATTTT. Amino acid sequence: CASSLSGNTQYF. Full variable domain (remainder filled in from reference TRBV7-2 and TRBJ2-3): GAGVSQSPSNKVTEKGKDVELRCDPISGHTALYWYRQSLGQGLEFLIYFQGNSAPDKSGLPSDRFSAERTGGSVSTLTIQRTQQEDSAVYLCASSLSGNTQYFGPGTRLTVL.

V and J are TRBV5-5 and TRBJ2-5; D is possibly TRBD1 or TRBD2 (5 bases each). CDR1 and CDR2 from the germline V gene are SGHKS and YYEKEE (reference sequence). This CDR3 region has 14 residues. The ends were cut back, 4 bases at V and 11 bases at J, with 21 bases in the middle. The CDR3 reads CASSVMESQGEQYF. The DNA of the CDR3 is TGTGCCAGCAGCGTCATGGAGTCCCAAGGGGAGCAGTACTTC.

The chain recombines TRBV4-2 with TRBJ2-7; 8 positions agree with TRBD2. TRBJ2-5 matches the DNA end more closely, so the J call is doubtful. The length of the CDR3 is 16 residues. The germline gives CDR1 LGHNA, CDR2 YNFKEQ. The CDR3 loop reads CASSQEVAGGEETQYF. The DNA of the CDR3 is TGTGCCAGCAGCCAAGAAGTGGCGGGGGGCGAGGAGACCCAGTACTTC.

In this sample, this clonotype turned up once. This rearrangement joins TRBV2 to TRBJ1-2; 7 bases fit TRBD1. CDR1 and CDR2 from the germline V gene are SNHLY and FYNNEI. The CDR3 sequence is 15 residues long. J was trimmed by 4 bases and V by 0 bases; bases with no gene match: 5. The CDR3 loop reads CASSEARTGIYGYTF. CDR3 DNA sequence: TGTGCCAGCAGTGAAGCTAGGACAGGCATCTATGGCTACACCTTC.

The chain carries TRBV2 and TRBJ1-6; possible D gene TRBD1, 6 bases. The CDR3 totals 12 residues. Trimming cost V 5 bases and J 9 bases, with 8 bases left between them. CDR1 and CDR2 from the germline V gene are SNHLY and FYNNEI. The CDR3 sequence is CASSTDSSPLHF. CDR3 DNA sequence: TGTGCCAGCAGTACGGACAGTTCACCCCTCCACTTT.

This clonotype has more than one count but fewer than ten. CDR3 residues: CASTKSLQGKETQYF. CDR3 in DNA: TGTGCCAGCACCAAATCCCTCCAGGGCAAAGAGACCCAGTACTTC. This chain connects TRBV27 to TRBJ2-5; possibly TRBD1 for D (5 bases). The CDR3 spans 15 residues. V shed 7 bases and J shed 3 bases, with 18 bases lying between them. CDR1 and CDR2 (germline): MNHEY, SMNVEV (reference sequence).

The V gene is TRBV5-1, the J gene TRBJ2-5; D gene unclear. The germline gives CDR1 SGHRS, CDR2 YFSETQ. The ends were cut back, 4 bases at V and 5 bases at J, with 15 bases in the middle. The CDR3 is 14 amino acids. CDR3: CASSTRGRLETQYF. The CDR3 nucleotides are TGCGCCAGCAGCACCCGTGGTCGTCTGGAGACCCAGTACTTC.

V is TRBV4-1 and J is TRBJ1-5; 10 nucleotides match TRBD1. Germline V CDR1 and CDR2: MGHRA, YSYEKL. The CDR3 spans 15 residues. Trimming took 4 bases from V and 9 from J; bases not matched to a gene: 9. The CDR3 DNA reads as TGCGCCAGCAGCCCTCGACAGGGGGCGAGCGGGCCCCAGCATTTT. Its translation is CASSPRQGASGPQHF.

The gene calls are TRBV9 and TRBJ2-1, with TRBD1 identical over 9 bases. V was pared by 4 bases and J by 1 base, with 9 bases of the junction left unmatched. The CDR3 totals 17 residues. From germline, CDR1 is SGDLS and CDR2 YYNGEE. CDR3 sequence (DNA): TGTGCCAGCAGCTCTTCGGAAGGGACAGGGTCCTACAATGAGCAGTTCTTC. Translation: CASSSSEGTGSYNEQFF.

The count of this clonotype is one. This chain links TRBV11-2 with TRBJ1-1, with D possibly being TRBD1 (5 bases). This CDR3 contains 15 residues. Trimming left V 7 bases short and J 0 bases short, with 15 bases between. The germline V gene encodes CDR1 SGHAT and CDR2 FQNNGV. The CDR3 loop is CASNPGIGLNTEAFF. CDR3 nucleotides: TGTGCCAGCAACCCAGGGATAGGATTGAACACTGAAGCTTTCTTT.